Here is one T cell receptor beta chain with its context. This sample is part of a study of cytomegalovirus exposure and HLA in healthy donors. Using immunoSEQ multiplex PCR, the repertoire was profiled, and TCRdb retains in-frame clones only, with some absent. The data hold under 200,000 clones, with 75% to 90% observed a single time. The ends lost 4 bases at V and 2 bases at J; junction bases unmatched: 5. The CDR3 spans 15 residues. Germline values: CDR1 SGHRS, CDR2 YFSETQ. Sequencing used PBMCs. V gene TRBV5-1 combines with J gene TRBJ1-4, with 7 bases that match TRBD1. The clonotype originates from a man aged 18 to 35 in good health and CMV-seropositive. CDR3 sequence reads: CASSPRDSTNEKLFF. In DNA form, the CDR3 reads TGCGCCAGCAGCCCACGGGACAGCACTAATGAAAAACTGTTTTTT.